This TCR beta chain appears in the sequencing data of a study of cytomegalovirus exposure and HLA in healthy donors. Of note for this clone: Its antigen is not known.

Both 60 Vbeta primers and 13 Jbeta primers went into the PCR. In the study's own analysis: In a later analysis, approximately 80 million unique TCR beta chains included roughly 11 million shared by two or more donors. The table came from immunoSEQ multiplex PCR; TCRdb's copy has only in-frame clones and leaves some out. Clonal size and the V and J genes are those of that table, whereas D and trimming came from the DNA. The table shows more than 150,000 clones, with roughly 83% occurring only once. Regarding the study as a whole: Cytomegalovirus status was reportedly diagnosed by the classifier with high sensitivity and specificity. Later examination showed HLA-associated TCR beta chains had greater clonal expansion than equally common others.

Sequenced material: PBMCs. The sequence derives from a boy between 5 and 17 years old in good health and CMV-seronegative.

Written as DNA, the CDR3 is TGCGCCAGCAGCTTTAGGAGCGAAACCTACAATGAGCAGTTCTTC. It translates to CASSFRSETYNEQFF. The genes are TRBV5-1 and TRBJ2-1; D unclear. In germline, CDR1 is SGHRS, CDR2 YFSETQ. V shed 2 bases and J shed 2 bases, with 11 bases lying between them. The CDR3 is made up of 15 amino acids.